These 5 T cell receptor beta chains were sequenced from one sample in a study of cytomegalovirus exposure and HLA in healthy donors. PCR employed 60 Vbeta and 13 Jbeta primers. Here immunoSEQ multiplex PCR was the method, and the copy in TCRdb shows in-frame clones only, minus some. The sample contains tens of thousands of clones, about 74% of which appear only once. The material sequenced was PBMCs. The receptors originated from a woman in her twenties or thirties in good health and CMV-seropositive.

The gene calls are TRBV4-1 and TRBJ2-6; weak D call: TRBD2 (5 bases). The CDR3 extends over 17 amino acids. The germline CDR1 and CDR2 sequences are MGHRA and YSYEKL. Trimming removed 1 base from V and 0 bases from J, with 10 bases in between. This CDR3 reads CASSQAALASGANVLTF. CDR3 DNA: TGCGCCAGCAGCCAAGCTGCGCTAGCCTCTGGGGCCAACGTCCTGACTTTC.

This clone was counted a few times. The chain recombines TRBV30 with TRBJ1-4; D ambiguous. This CDR3 region has 12 residues. Per the germline V gene, CDR1 is GTSNPN and CDR2 is SVGIG (reference sequence). V was cut by 4 bases and J by 4 bases, with 7 bases left in between. This CDR3 is CAWTGNNEKLFF. CDR3 nucleotides: TGTGCCTGGACCGGTAATAATGAAAAACTGTTTTTT.

This clone was counted once. In DNA, the CDR3 is TGCGCCAGCAGCCAAGTCTTCGGAGGGAACTCTGGGGCCAACGTCCTGACTTTC. It yields the protein CASSQVFGGNSGANVLTF. The genes are TRBV4-3 and TRBJ2-6, with D possibly being TRBD2 (6 bases). Germline V CDR1 and CDR2: LGHNA, YSLEER. This CDR3 is built from 18 residues. The ends were cut back, 1 base at V and 0 bases at J, with 13 bases in the middle.

This clone has only one observation. The chain employs TRBV28 and TRBJ1-1, with TRBD1 identical over 7 bases. This CDR3 has 13 residues. Trimming cost V 7 bases and J 3 bases; bases outside gene matches: 5. Per the germline V gene, CDR1 is MDHEN and CDR2 is SYDVKM. The CDR3, as DNA: TGTGCCAGCAAGGGACAGATTCACACTGAAGCTTTCTTT. It encodes CASKGQIHTEAFF.

This rearrangement joins TRBV28 to TRBJ2-3; 8 bases fit TRBD1. J was trimmed by 1 base and V by 5 bases; bases with no gene match: 8. The CDR3 has 16 residues. CDR1 and CDR2 from the germline V gene are MDHEN and SYDVKM. The CDR3 reads CASSTPQGAGTDTQYF. The CDR3 bases are TGTGCCAGCAGTACGCCTCAGGGGGCGGGCACAGATACGCAGTATTTT.